A selection of T cell receptor beta chains follows, all from one sample in a study of CXCR3-negative and CXCR3-positive naive CD8 T cells. Reanalyzing the 5' RACE reads, TCRdb keeps one entry per CDR3 protein, without DNA. This table holds 150,000 to 160,000 distinct CDR3 sequences. The sequencing input was naive CXCR3+ CD8+ T cells from blood. These receptors were taken from a human donor in good health. Some clones in this sample may be carry-over from other donors' samples. The CDR3 runs from the conserved cysteine through the conserved F or W.

TRBV7-8	TRBJ1-1	CASSWRTGGNTEAFF
TRBV11-2	TRBJ2-7	CASRDAGGWYEQYF
TRBV28	TRBJ2-5	CASSLRRPDRQLRAQYF
TRBV4-3	TRBJ2-1	CASSQTHRGPVYNEQFF
TRBV5-1	TRBJ2-3	CASSLRGTSTDTQYF
TRBV5-6	TRBJ2-7	CASSLGSAYEQYF
TRBV11-3	TRBJ2-2	CASSLGTGTKNTGELFF
TRBV12-3/TRBV12-4	TRBJ2-3	CASSLTPSGTDTQYF
TRBV12-3/TRBV12-4	TRBJ1-2	CASSLYSVSGGYTF
TRBV5-1	TRBJ1-1	CASSLVAPGNTEAFF
TRBV5-4	TRBJ2-5	CASSLGTGSLQETQYF
TRBV6-5	TRBJ2-2	CASSRHNPGLAGGTNTGELFF
TRBV23-1	TRBJ2-7	CASSQSSGTGKPFALPVTYEQYF
TRBV29-1	TRBJ2-3	CSVEDRQATDTQYF
TRBV6-6	TRBJ2-3	CASSYSRTSGGYKQYF
TRBV28	TRBJ2-7	CASSMRDRGNYEQYF
TRBV28	TRBJ2-7	CASIPTGYSYEQYF
TRBV5-4	TRBJ2-1	CASSRSGGSSYNEQFF
TRBV5-6	TRBJ2-3	CASCWGTDTQYF
TRBV28	TRBJ2-7	CASSYRGTYEQYF
TRBV29-1	TRBJ1-1	CSPDRLNTEAFF
TRBV7-6	TRBJ2-5	CASSLVNREYQETQYF
TRBV15	TRBJ2-5	CATSSKGETQYF
TRBV29-1	TRBJ1-1	CSVDGQRVRFF
TRBV7-9	TRBJ2-6	CASSFSGSGANVLTF
TRBV28	TRBJ2-2	CATSSPGRVGELFF
TRBV28	TRBJ2-7	CASSLWGVEQYF
TRBV5-1	TRBJ2-7	CASSLEGAYEQYF
TRBV19	TRBJ2-3	CASSIEDSTDTQYF
TRBV20-1	TRBJ2-1	CSATQRSGGYNEQFF
TRBV24-1	TRBJ2-1	CATGVHNEQFF
TRBV3-1	TRBJ2-7	CASSQIWGRGYEQYF
TRBV19	TRBJ2-1	CASSTDQTGGREQFF
TRBV2	TRBJ2-7	CASSEGEGEQYF
TRBV3-1	TRBJ2-7	CASSQGLAASYEQYF
TRBV7-9	TRBJ2-5	CASSSRGEETQYF
TRBV25-1	TRBJ1-5	CASRDSGGNQPQHF
TRBV13	TRBJ2-7	CASSLGRVPYEQYF
TRBV28	TRBJ2-2	CASSYPAVRSGELFF
TRBV6-1	TRBJ2-7	CASSEWSYEQYF
TRBV12-3/TRBV12-4	TRBJ1-1	CASSTIILTGNTEAFF
TRBV29-1	TRBJ2-7	CSVYDGPYEQYF
TRBV5-1	TRBJ2-1	CASRAGLEQFF
TRBV28	TRBJ2-1	CASSTTGTGGRRGDNEQFF
TRBV4-3	TRBJ2-7	CASSQVPSSNEQYF
TRBV28	TRBJ2-3	CASSQGLAGGTDTQYF
TRBV28	TRBJ1-3	CASSLMVSGNTIYF
TRBV29-1	TRBJ1-2	CSVESGFGYTF
TRBV29-1	TRBJ2-2	CSVDGLAGGFGELFF
TRBV7-8	TRBJ2-6	CASSVRQHLWISGANVLTF
TRBV20-1	TRBJ2-1	CSARTGTANNEQFF
TRBV14	TRBJ1-6	CASSLRDSGPNSPLHF
TRBV28	TRBJ2-2	CASTLRDRGASGELFF
TRBV12-3/TRBV12-4	TRBJ2-7	CASSLLRVDEQYF